Each of the 12 T cell receptor beta chains below was sequenced from the same sample in a study of T cell responses to AZD1222 COVID-19 vaccine. TCRdb's copy holds only in-frame clones and misses some; the assay was immunoSEQ multiplex PCR. This table has around 250,000 clones, 85% to 95% appearing once. Sequenced here: peripheral blood, sampled on day 0 of AZD1222 vaccination. The source of these receptors is an adult in good health.

The chain recombines TRBV5-4 with TRBJ2-5, with 13 bases lining up with TRBD2. The CDR3 consists of 17 residues. Germline assignment: CDR1 SGHNT and CDR2 YYREEE (reference sequence). Losses at the gene ends were 3 bases for V and 5 bases for J; bases not matched to a gene: 10. This CDR3 is CASSSGTSGAARETQYF. CDR3 in DNA: TGTGCCAGCAGCTCCGGGACTAGCGGGGCGGCGAGGGAGACCCAGTACTTC.

This sequence joins TRBV5-1 and TRBJ1-2; 11 bases match TRBD1. Trimming at V came to 4 bases and at J to 7 bases, leaving 12 bases not matched to a gene. Germline loops: CDR1 SGHRS, CDR2 YFSETQ. CDR3 length equals 16 residues. CDR3 DNA sequence: TGCGCCAGCAGCCCACCCACCGGGACAGGGGGGGGTGGCTACACCTTC. This translates into CASSPPTGTGGGGYTF.

CDR3 region: CASSSELAHSTGGVETQYF. In nucleotides, the CDR3 is TGTGCCAGCAGCTCTGAACTAGCCCATTCGACAGGGGGCGTCGAGACCCAGTACTTC. This chain connects TRBV7-9 to TRBJ2-5; 10 bases align to TRBD1. V gave up 4 bases and J gave up 5 bases; unmatched junction bases: 19. Germline lookup yields CDR1 SEHNR and CDR2 FQNEAQ (reference sequence). This CDR3 spans 19 amino acids.

The gene calls are TRBV28 and TRBJ1-5; maybe TRBD1 (5 bases). Germline V gene lookup returns CDR1 MDHEN and CDR2 SYDVKM. Trimming left V 3 bases short and J 5 bases short, with 14 bases between. This CDR3 has 15 residues. DNA of the CDR3: TGTGCCAGCAGTTTCCGGGACTGGTATTATCAGCCCCAGCATTTT. This gives the protein CASSFRDWYYQPQHF.

The gene calls are TRBV20-1 and TRBJ1-2, with unresolved D. CDR1 and CDR2 (germline): DFQATT, SNEGSKA (reference sequence). The CDR3 runs to 12 residues. V was trimmed by 3 bases and J by 14 bases, leaving 19 bases between them. The CDR3 DNA is TGCAGTGCTAGTTCCCCTGACTATAAGCGGACCTTC. Encoded protein: CSASSPDYKRTF.

This rearrangement joins TRBV27 to TRBJ1-2; 10 nucleotides line up with TRBD1. The V and J ends lost 6 bases and 5 bases, in that order; junction bases with no gene match: 6. The CDR3 sequence is 14 residues long. Germline V CDR1 and CDR2: MNHEY, SMNVEV (reference sequence). Here the CDR3 reads CASSRQGAFYGYTF. In nucleotides, the CDR3 is TGTGCCAGCAGCCGACAGGGGGCATTTTATGGCTACACCTTC.

J is TRBJ2-7 and V is TRBV28; 11 positions agree with TRBD2. The CDR3 has 14 residues. Germline V gene data show CDR1 as MDHEN and CDR2 as SYDVKM. V was clipped by 3 bases and J by 3 bases; unmatched bases: 1. The CDR3 DNA is TGTGCCAGCAGTTTGACTAGCGGGAACTACGAGCAGTACTTC. Amino acids: CASSLTSGNYEQYF.

The chain uses TRBV7-3 and TRBJ2-5, with 8 nucleotides matching TRBD2. This CDR3 has 13 residues. Germline loops: CDR1 SGHTA, CDR2 FQGTGA. After removal of 2 bases from V and 5 bases from J, the junction contained 1 base not matched to a gene. The CDR3 region has the DNA TGTGCCAGCAGCTTATCTAGCGGGGAGACCCAGTACTTC. This encodes CASSLSSGETQYF.

CDR3 nucleotides: TGTGCCAGCAGTCAACCCTCAGGGTTCGAGCAGTACTTC. Its translation: CASSQPSGFEQYF. The J gene is TRBJ2-7, the V gene TRBV7-8, with a tentative D call TRBD1 (5 bases). The germline V and J ends were trimmed by 6 bases and 6 bases, with 15 bases remaining between them. Germline lookup yields CDR1 SGHVS and CDR2 FQNEAQ. This CDR3 contains 13 residues.

The V call is TRBV20-1, the J call TRBJ1-1, with D uncertain. Trimming left V 6 bases short and J 8 bases short, with 10 bases between. The germline CDR1 and CDR2 sequences are DFQATT and SNEGSKA (reference sequence). This CDR3 has 10 amino acids. The CDR3, as DNA: TGCAGTGCGGGAACGCTCGAAGCTTTCTTT. It is translated as CSAGTLEAFF.

The chain carries TRBV9 and TRBJ2-3, with D possibly called TRBD1 or TRBD2 (5 bases each). V was cut by 1 base and J by 0 bases, with 15 bases left in between. CDR3 length: 17 amino acids. Germline values: CDR1 SGDLS, CDR2 YYNGEE. The CDR3 DNA reads TGTGCCAGCAGCGTAACCGGGACCCTACGGAGCACAGATACGCAGTATTTT. The encoded protein is CASSVTGTLRSTDTQYF.

V and J are TRBV10-2 and TRBJ1-5; 8 bases align to TRBD1. Losses at the gene ends were 7 bases for V and 5 bases for J; bases not matched to a gene: 10. The CDR3 totals 15 residues. Germline V gene data show CDR1 as WSHSY and CDR2 as SAAADI. In DNA form, the CDR3 reads TGCGCCAGCACCAAGACAGGGGTTGGGGATCAGCCCCAGCATTTT. Its protein product is CASTKTGVGDQPQHF.